Each of the 15 T cell receptor beta chains below was sequenced from the same sample in a study of cytomegalovirus exposure and HLA in healthy donors. PCR was performed using 60 Vbeta and 13 Jbeta primers. Data came from immunoSEQ multiplex PCR; TCRdb stores just in-frame clones and leaves some out. The table lists hundreds of thousands of clones, around four fifths of them singletons. The sequencing sample was made of PBMCs. These receptors all stem from a boy between 2 and 10 years old in good health and CMV-seronegative.

The V gene is TRBV27, the J gene TRBJ2-5, with 11 bases matching TRBD1. V dropped 6 bases and J dropped 3; count of bases not matched to a gene: 6. Germline CDR1 is MNHEY and CDR2 is SMNVEV (reference sequence). The CDR3 spans 15 residues. This CDR3 reads CASSPGTGGKETQYF. CDR3 nucleotides: TGTGCCAGCAGCCCGGGGACAGGGGGGAAAGAGACCCAGTACTTC.

This clone was observed once. The chain carries TRBV11-2 and TRBJ2-7; TRBD1 aligns across 7 bases. The CDR3 is made up of 12 amino acids. CDR1 is SGHAT and CDR2 is FQNNGV in the germline V gene. Trimming cost V 2 bases and J 7 bases; bases outside gene matches: 2. The CDR3 region is CASSLRGQEQYF. As DNA, the CDR3 is TGTGCCAGCAGCTTAAGGGGACAGGAGCAGTACTTC.

The chain employs TRBV6-1 and TRBJ1-1; D perhaps matches TRBD1 (6 bases). Trimming removed 0 bases from V and 1 base from J, with 9 bases in between. Germline CDR1 MNHNS, CDR2 SASEGT. The CDR3 runs 15 residues. CDR3 region: CASSEATGKNTEAFF. CDR3 nucleotides: TGTGCCAGCAGTGAAGCAACAGGGAAGAACACTGAAGCTTTCTTT.

J is TRBJ2-5 and V is TRBV7-2, with 12 bases identical to TRBD2. Trimming cost V 3 bases and J 1 base; bases outside gene matches: 9. This CDR3 contains 18 residues. Germline CDR1 reads SGHTA; CDR2 reads FQGNSA. CDR3 sequence (DNA): TGTGCCAGCAGCTTTCCCCCGGGACTAGCGGGTATCCAAGAGACCCAGTACTTC. This translates into CASSFPPGLAGIQETQYF. Complete variable domain (other parts from reference TRBV7-2 and TRBJ2-5): GAGVSQSPSNKVTEKGKDVELRCDPISGHTALYWYRQSLGQGLEFLIYFQGNSAPDKSGLPSDRFSAERTGGSVSTLTIQRTQQEDSAVYLCASSFPPGLAGIQETQYFGPGTRLLVL.

The chain employs TRBV13 and TRBJ2-7; TRBD1 matches 7 bases. This CDR3 comprises 16 residues. CDR1 is PRHDT and CDR2 is FYEKMQ in the germline V gene (reference sequence). After removal of 5 bases from V and 2 bases from J, the junction contained 12 bases not matched to a gene. The CDR3 nucleotides read TGTGCCAGCAGCCGCGGCCCTTGGGACAGCCCCTACGAGCAGTACTTC. This codes for CASSRGPWDSPYEQYF.

This chain uses TRBV29-1 with TRBJ1-5, with D unresolved. V dropped 4 bases and J dropped 3 bases, with 10 bases sitting between them. Germline CDR1 SQVTM, CDR2 ANQGSEA. CDR3 length: 13 residues. The CDR3 sequence is CSVVSGFNQPQHF. CDR3 sequence (DNA): TGCAGCGTTGTGTCAGGTTTCAATCAGCCCCAGCATTTT.

This chain connects TRBV4-2 to TRBJ2-3; 7 bases are shared with TRBD2. The V and J ends lost 1 base and 5 bases, in that order; junction bases with no gene match: 6. Germline V gene lookup returns CDR1 LGHNA and CDR2 YNFKEQ. The CDR3 totals 15 residues. DNA of the CDR3: TGTGCCAGCAGCCAAGGGAATAGGGAGGGAGATACGCAGTATTTT. Amino acids: CASSQGNREGDTQYF.

This clone was seen more than once but under ten times. V and J are TRBV6-1 and TRBJ1-5; D is possibly TRBD1 (6 bases). The CDR3 has 14 residues. V shed 8 bases and J shed 7 bases, with 18 bases lying between them. Germline CDR1 reads MNHNS; CDR2 reads SASEGT. The CDR3 DNA is TGTGCCAGCCACCTTCGGGGGGGCAGGCAGCCCCAGCATTTT. It codes for CASHLRGGRQPQHF.

The chain couples TRBV7-8 to TRBJ1-2; 9 bases fit TRBD1. The junction had 5 bases not matched to a gene; V was cut back by 5 bases and J by 7 bases. Germline V gene data show CDR1 as SGHVS and CDR2 as FQNEAQ. The CDR3 has 13 residues. DNA for the CDR3: TGTGCCAGCAGCGCCGGGACAGGGCTTGGCTACACCTTC. Protein: CASSAGTGLGYTF. The whole variable domain, filled in from reference TRBV7-8 and TRBJ1-2, reads GAGVSQSPRYKVAKRGQDVALRCDPISGHVSLFWYQQALGQGPEFLTYFQNEAQLDKSGLPSDRFFAERPEGSVSTLKIQRTQQEDSAVYLCASSAGTGLGYTFGSGTRLTVV.

This sequence joins TRBV5-4 and TRBJ1-1; the D gene is possibly TRBD1 (5 bases). Germline V gene data show CDR1 as SGHNT and CDR2 as YYREEE (reference sequence). Deletions cut 0 bases from V and 11 bases from J, with 11 bases between. This CDR3 region has 12 residues. The DNA for the CDR3 is TGTGCCAGCAGCTTGGGGGACTCGGAGGCTTTCTTT. Its protein is CASSLGDSEAFF.

This rearrangement joins TRBV4-2 to TRBJ2-1, with D possibly matching TRBD1 (5 bases). V lost 4 bases and J lost 2, with 18 bases in between. This CDR3 is built from 17 residues. Germline V gene sequence: CDR1 LGHNA, CDR2 YNFKEQ. CDR3 sequence: CASSPQPDTGAYNEQFF. CDR3 nucleotides: TGTGCCAGCAGCCCTCAACCGGATACAGGTGCCTACAATGAGCAGTTCTTC.

The V gene is TRBV2, the J gene TRBJ2-7; D perhaps matches TRBD1 (6 bases). Germline V lookup: CDR1 SNHLY, CDR2 FYNNEI. CDR3 size: 18 residues. V gave up 0 bases and J gave up 0 bases, with 18 bases separating them. In nucleotides, the CDR3 is TGTGCCAGCAGTGAAGCGCTTGGGCTAGACAGGAGCTCCTACGAGCAGTACTTC. Translating it yields CASSEALGLDRSSYEQYF.

V gene TRBV6-1 combines with J gene TRBJ2-7; a possible D gene is TRBD1 (5 bases). The V gene's germline CDR1 is MNHNS and CDR2 SASEGT. The V and J ends lost 4 bases and 2 bases respectively, with 15 bases between them. The CDR3 is made up of 15 amino acids. CDR3 residues: CASSGEQGEPYEQYF. The CDR3 nucleotides read TGTGCCAGCAGTGGAGAGCAGGGTGAACCCTACGAGCAGTACTTC.

This chain uses TRBV6-5 with TRBJ1-4, with 10 positions matching TRBD1. The ends lost 6 bases at V and 8 bases at J; junction bases unmatched: 9. The CDR3 covers 15 residues. CDR1 is MNHEY, CDR2 SVGAGI, per germline. The CDR3 loop reads CASSDAGQGMEKLFF. DNA for the CDR3: TGTGCCAGCAGCGACGCGGGACAGGGGATGGAAAAACTGTTTTTT.

The V and J genes are TRBV18 and TRBJ1-4; no firm D call. Trimming pared 3 bases from V and 3 bases from J, leaving 11 bases between. The CDR3 runs 15 residues. In germline, CDR1 is KGHSH, CDR2 LQKENI. The CDR3 reads CASSPDIGANEKLFF. CDR3 bases: TGTGCCAGCTCACCTGACATCGGGGCTAATGAAAAACTGTTTTTT.